This TCR beta chain was sequenced for a study of shared clonotypes between healthy human individuals. Looking at the study overall: The study drew on two women and three men aged 18 to 49 as donors.

About this clone: What it recognizes is unknown.

Produced via immunoSEQ multiplex PCR; TCRdb's table is partial and in-frame only. Of 450,000 to 500,000 clones detected, 81% appear once; the ten largest clones hold roughly 13%. CDR3 length: 15 amino acids. Germline V gives CDR1 SGHTA, CDR2 FQGTGA. V lost 3 bases and J lost 7; bases outside the gene matches: 1. Study-wide results and caveats: Clonotype sharing among donors was thought likely to change with sequencing depth.

The chain recombines TRBV7-3 with TRBJ2-2; 14 bases align to TRBD2. The clonotype comes from a woman between 40 and 50 years old in good health. Some clones in this sample may be carry-over from other donors' samples. Sample: PBMCs. As DNA, the CDR3 is TGTGCCAGCAGCTTCGGGACTAGCGGGAGCGGGGAGCTGTTTTTT. It encodes CASSFGTSGSGELFF.